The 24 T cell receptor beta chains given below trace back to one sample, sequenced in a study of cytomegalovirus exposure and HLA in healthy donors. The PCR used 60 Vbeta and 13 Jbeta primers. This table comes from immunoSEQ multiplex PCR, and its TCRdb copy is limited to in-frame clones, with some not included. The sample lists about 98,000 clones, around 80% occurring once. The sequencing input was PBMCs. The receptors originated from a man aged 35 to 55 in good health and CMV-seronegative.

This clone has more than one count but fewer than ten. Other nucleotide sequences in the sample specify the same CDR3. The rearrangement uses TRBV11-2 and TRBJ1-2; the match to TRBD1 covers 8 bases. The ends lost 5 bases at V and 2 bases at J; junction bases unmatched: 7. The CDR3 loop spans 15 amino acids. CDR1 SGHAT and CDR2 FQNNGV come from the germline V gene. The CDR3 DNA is TGTGCCAGCAGCCTCCGACAGGGGTGGAACTATGGCTACACCTTC. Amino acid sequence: CASSLRQGWNYGYTF.

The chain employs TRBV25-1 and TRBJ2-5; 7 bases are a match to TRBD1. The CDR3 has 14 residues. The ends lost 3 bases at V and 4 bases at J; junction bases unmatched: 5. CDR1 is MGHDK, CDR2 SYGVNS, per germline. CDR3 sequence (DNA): TGTGCCAGCAGTGAGTGGTCAGGGGGAGAGACCCAGTACTTC. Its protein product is CASSEWSGGETQYF.

CDR3 sequence (DNA): TGTGCCAGCGGGACAGGATTAAACTATGGCTACACCTTC. This codes for CASGTGLNYGYTF. The chain is built from TRBV2 and TRBJ1-2; 8 nucleotides agree with TRBD1. This CDR3 spans 13 amino acids. Per germline, CDR1 SNHLY and CDR2 FYNNEI. Germline trimming cut 8 bases from V and 2 bases from J; bases unmatched to any gene: 4.

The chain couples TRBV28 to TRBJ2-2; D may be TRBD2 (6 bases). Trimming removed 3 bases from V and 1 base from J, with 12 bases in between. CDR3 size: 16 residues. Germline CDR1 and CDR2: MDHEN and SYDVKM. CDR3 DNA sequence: TGTGCCAGCAGTTTCCCCATGGGACTGAACACCGGGGAGCTGTTTTTT. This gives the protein CASSFPMGLNTGELFF.

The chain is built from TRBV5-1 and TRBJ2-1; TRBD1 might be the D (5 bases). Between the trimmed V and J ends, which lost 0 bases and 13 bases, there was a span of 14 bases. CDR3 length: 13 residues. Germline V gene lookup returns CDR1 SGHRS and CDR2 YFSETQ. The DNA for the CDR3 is TGCGCCAGCAGCTTGGTAACGCAGGGTACACAGTTCTTC. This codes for CASSLVTQGTQFF.

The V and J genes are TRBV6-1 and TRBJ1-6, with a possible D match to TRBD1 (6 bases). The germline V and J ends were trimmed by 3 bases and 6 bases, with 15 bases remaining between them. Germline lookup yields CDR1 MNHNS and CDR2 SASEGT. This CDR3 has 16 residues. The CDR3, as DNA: TGTGCCAGCAGTGACTTTCTGGGACACACTAATTCACCCCTCCACTTT. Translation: CASSDFLGHTNSPLHF.

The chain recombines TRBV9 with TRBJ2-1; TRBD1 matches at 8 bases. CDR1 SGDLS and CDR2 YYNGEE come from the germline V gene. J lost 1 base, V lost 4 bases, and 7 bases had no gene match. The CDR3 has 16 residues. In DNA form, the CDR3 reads TGTGCCAGCAGCCCTCGAGGACAGGGATCCTACAATGAGCAGTTCTTC. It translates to CASSPRGQGSYNEQFF.

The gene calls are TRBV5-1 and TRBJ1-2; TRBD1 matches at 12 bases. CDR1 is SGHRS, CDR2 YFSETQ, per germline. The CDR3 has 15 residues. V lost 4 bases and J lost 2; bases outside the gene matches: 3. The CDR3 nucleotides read TGCGCCAGCAGCAGGGGACAGGGGGCCAACTATGGCTACACCTTC. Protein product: CASSRGQGANYGYTF.

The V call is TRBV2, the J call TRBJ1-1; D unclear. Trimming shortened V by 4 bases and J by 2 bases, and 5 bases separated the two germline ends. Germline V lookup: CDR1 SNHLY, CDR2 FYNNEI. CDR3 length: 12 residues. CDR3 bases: TGTGCCAGCAGTGTAAGCAACACTGAAGCTTTCTTT. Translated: CASSVSNTEAFF.

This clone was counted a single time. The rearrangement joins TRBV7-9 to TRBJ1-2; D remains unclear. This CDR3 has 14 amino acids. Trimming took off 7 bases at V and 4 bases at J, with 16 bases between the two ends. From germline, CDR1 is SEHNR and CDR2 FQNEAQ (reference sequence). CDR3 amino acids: CASTTSGSGYGYTF. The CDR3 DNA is TGTGCCAGCACCACATCGGGGTCCGGCTATGGCTACACCTTC.

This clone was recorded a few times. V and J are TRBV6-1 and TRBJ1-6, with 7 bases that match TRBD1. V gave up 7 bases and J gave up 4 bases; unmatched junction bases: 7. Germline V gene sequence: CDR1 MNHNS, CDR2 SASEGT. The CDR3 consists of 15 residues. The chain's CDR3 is CASTAGTEYNSPLHF. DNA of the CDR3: TGTGCCAGCACCGCCGGGACAGAGTATAATTCACCCCTCCACTTT.

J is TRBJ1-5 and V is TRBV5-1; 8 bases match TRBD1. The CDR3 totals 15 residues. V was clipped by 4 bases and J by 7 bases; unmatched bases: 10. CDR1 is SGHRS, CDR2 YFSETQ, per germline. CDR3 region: CASSRTTGADQPQHF. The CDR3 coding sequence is TGCGCCAGCAGCAGAACGACAGGGGCGGACCAGCCCCAGCATTTT.

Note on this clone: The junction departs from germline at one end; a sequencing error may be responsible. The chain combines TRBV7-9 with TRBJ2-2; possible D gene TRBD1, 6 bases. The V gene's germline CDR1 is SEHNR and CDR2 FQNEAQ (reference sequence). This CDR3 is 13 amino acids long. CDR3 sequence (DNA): TGTGCCAGCAGCCTCGGACAGACCGGGGAGCCGTTTTTT. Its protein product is CASSLGQTGEPFF. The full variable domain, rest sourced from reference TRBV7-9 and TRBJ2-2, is DTGVSQNPRHKITKRGQNVTFRCDPISEHNRLYWYRQTLGQGPEFLTYFQNEAQLEKSRLLSDRFSAERPKGSFSTLEIQRTEQGDSAMYLCASSLGQTGEPFFGEGSRLTVL.

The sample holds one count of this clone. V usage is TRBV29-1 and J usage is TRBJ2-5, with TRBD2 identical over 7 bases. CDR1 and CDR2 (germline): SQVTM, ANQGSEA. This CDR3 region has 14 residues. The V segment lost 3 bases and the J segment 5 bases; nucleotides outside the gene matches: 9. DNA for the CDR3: TGCAGCGTTGATCCAGCGGGGATATACGAGACCCAGTACTTC. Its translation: CSVDPAGIYETQYF. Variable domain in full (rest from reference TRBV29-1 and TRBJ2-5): SAVISQKPSRDICQRGTSLTIQCQVDSQVTMMFWYRQQPGQSLTLIATANQGSEATYESGFVIDKFPISRPNLTFSTLTVSNMSPEDSSIYLCSVDPAGIYETQYFGPGTRLLVL.

CDR3 sequence reads: CASSLGSDTGAYEQYF. The CDR3 DNA is TGTGCCAGCAGCTTGGGGTCGGACACAGGAGCCTACGAGCAGTACTTC. The chain has TRBV11-1 and TRBJ2-7; D is possibly TRBD1 (5 bases). Trimming took 3 bases from V and 2 from J, leaving 17 bases between them. The CDR3 extends over 16 amino acids. Germline V gene sequence: CDR1 SGHAT, CDR2 FQDESV (reference sequence).

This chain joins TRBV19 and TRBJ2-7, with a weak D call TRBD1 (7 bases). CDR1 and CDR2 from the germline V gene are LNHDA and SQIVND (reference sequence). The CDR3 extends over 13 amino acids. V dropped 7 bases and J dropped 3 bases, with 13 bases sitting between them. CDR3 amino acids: CASTGDSDYEQYF. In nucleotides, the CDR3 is TGTGCCAGTACGGGGGACAGTGACTACGAGCAGTACTTC.

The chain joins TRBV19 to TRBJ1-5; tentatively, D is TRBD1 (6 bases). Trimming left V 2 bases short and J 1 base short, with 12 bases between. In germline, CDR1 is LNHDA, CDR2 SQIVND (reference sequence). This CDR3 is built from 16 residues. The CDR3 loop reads CASSIFTGSSNQPQHF. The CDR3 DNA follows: TGTGCCAGTAGTATATTTACAGGGTCCAGCAATCAGCCCCAGCATTTT.

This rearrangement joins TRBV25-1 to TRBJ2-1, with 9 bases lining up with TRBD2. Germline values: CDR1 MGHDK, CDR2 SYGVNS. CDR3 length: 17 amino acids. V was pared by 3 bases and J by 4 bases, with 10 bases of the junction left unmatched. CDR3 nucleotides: TGTGCCAGCAGTGACGCCGTGCTAGCGGGGAGATACAATGAGCAGTTCTTC. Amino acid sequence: CASSDAVLAGRYNEQFF.

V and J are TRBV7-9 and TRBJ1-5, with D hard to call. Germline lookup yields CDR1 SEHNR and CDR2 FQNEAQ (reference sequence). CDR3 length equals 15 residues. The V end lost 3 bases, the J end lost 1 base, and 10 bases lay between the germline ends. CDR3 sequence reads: CASSLEGLSNQPQHF. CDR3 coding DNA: TGTGCCAGCAGCTTGGAGGGATTGAGCAATCAGCCCCAGCATTTT.

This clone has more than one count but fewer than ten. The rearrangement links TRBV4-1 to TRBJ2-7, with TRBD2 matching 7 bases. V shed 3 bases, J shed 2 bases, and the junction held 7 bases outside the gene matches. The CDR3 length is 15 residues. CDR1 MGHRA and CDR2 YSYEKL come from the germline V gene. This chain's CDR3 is CASSQAALAAYEQYF. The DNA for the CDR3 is TGCGCCAGCAGCCAGGCAGCCCTAGCGGCCTACGAGCAGTACTTC.

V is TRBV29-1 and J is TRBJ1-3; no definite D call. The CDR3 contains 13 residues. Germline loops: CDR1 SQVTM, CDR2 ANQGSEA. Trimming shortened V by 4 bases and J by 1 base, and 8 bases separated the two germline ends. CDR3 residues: CSVAPGSGNTIYF. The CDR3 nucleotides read TGCAGCGTTGCCCCGGGTTCTGGAAACACCATATATTTT.

The CDR3 loop reads CASSLDGLSAWRTEAFF. In nucleotides, the CDR3 is TGTGCCAGCAGCTTAGACGGTCTTTCAGCCTGGCGGACTGAAGCTTTCTTT. The V and J genes are TRBV7-2 and TRBJ1-1; no reliable D call. This CDR3 comprises 17 residues. CDR1 and CDR2 (germline): SGHTA, FQGNSA. Trimming shortened V by 1 base and J by 5 bases, and 20 bases separated the two germline ends.

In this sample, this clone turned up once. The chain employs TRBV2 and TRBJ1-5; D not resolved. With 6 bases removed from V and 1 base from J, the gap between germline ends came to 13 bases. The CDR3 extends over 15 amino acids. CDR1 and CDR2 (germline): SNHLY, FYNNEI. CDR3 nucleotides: TGTGCCAGCAGATCCGAGGGAGCCAGCAATCAGCCCCAGCATTTT. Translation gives CASRSEGASNQPQHF. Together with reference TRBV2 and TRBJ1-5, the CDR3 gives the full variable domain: EPEVTQTPSHQVTQMGQEVILRCVPISNHLYFYWYRQILGQKVEFLVSFYNNEISEKSEIFDDQFSVERPDGSNFTLKIRSTKLEDSAMYFCASRSEGASNQPQHFGDGTRLSIL.

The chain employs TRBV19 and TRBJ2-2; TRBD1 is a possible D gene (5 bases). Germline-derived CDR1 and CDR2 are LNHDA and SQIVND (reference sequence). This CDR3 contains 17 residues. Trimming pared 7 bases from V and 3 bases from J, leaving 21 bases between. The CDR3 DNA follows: TGTGCCAGTATCAAGGGATCAGGGTCTAAGGACACCGGGGAGCTGTTTTTT. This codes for CASIKGSGSKDTGELFF.